This paragraph covers one T cell receptor beta chain sequence. What it binds is unknown. Method: immunoSEQ multiplex PCR; TCRdb's copy keeps in-frame clones and lacks some. This table has 6,500 to 7,000 clones, almost 85% appearing once. This sample was taken from a study of immune cell composition in non-small cell lung cancer. General observations from the study: About 80% of squamous and roughly 34% of adenocarcinoma cases had tumour-associated clones >0.5%.

Normal lung sampling was at least 3 cm from the tumour, as distant as possible. DNA was extracted from unsorted cell suspensions stored frozen. This CDR3 is built from 14 residues. With 2 bases removed from V and 4 bases from J, the gap between germline ends came to 12 bases. The germline gives CDR1 SGHTS, CDR2 YDEGEE. The chain links TRBV5-8 to TRBJ1-2; D gene uncertain. The TCR comes from a human donor with non-small cell lung cancer. Sequencing used non-adjacent lung tissue. The CDR3 sequence is CASSLRAGLYGYTF. Here the CDR3 DNA reads TGTGCCAGCAGCTTAAGGGCTGGGCTCTATGGCTACACCTTC.